The clone carrying this T cell receptor beta chain came up many times. The sample comes from a study of T cells in Graves' hyperthyroidism and ophthalmopathy. CDR1 LGHDT and CDR2 YNNKEL come from the germline V gene (reference sequence). The CDR3 has 18 residues. Germline trimming cut 0 bases from V and 4 bases from J; bases unmatched to any gene: 8. Uncontrolled infection, other autoimmune disease, pregnancy or lactation barred patients from enrollment. Around 9.9 ml of fresh peripheral blood supplied the PBMCs. RNA transcripts yielded amplified TCR beta CDR3 regions. TCR CDR3 underwent first-round RT-PCR with the HTBI primer set. TCRdb re-analysed the multiplex PCR reads in MiXCR, keeping a single row per CDR3 protein. Of 500,000 to 750,000 distinct CDR3 sequences listed, approximately 15% are singletons.

Sequencing was done on a sample of blood. This chain joins TRBV3-1 and TRBJ2-1; TRBD2 agrees at 11 bases. The sequence was collected from a woman under 30 with Graves' ophthalmopathy. CDR3 protein: CASSQDVLAGGPYNEQFF. CDR3 coding DNA: TGTGCCAGCAGCCAAGATGTCCTAGCGGGAGGTCCTTACAATGAGCAGTTCTTC.